The 5 T cell receptor beta chains in this list originate from one sample, sequenced in a study of T-cell reconstitution after alpha-beta-depleted transplantation in children. This sample's TCRbeta library carried unique molecular identifier barcodes. TCRdb called the PCR reads again in MiXCR, with one record for every CDR3 protein. The table records hundreds of thousands of distinct CDR3 sequences, more than 20% of them present only once. The material sequenced was PBMCs, mostly from graft donor cells, taken 360 days after TCRalphabeta/CD19-depleted stem cell transplant. These receptors were obtained from a boy less than two years old who had a stem cell transplant for acute myeloid leukemia, so the T cells may come from the graft donor.

This rearrangement joins TRBV4-3 to TRBJ1-5, with a tentative D call TRBD1 (6 bases). Germline V gene lookup returns CDR1 LGHNA and CDR2 YSLEER. V was pared by 0 bases and J by 5 bases, with 11 bases between. This CDR3 comprises 15 residues. In DNA, the CDR3 is TGCGCCAGCAGCCAAGATTGGACAGACTATCAGCCCCAGCATTTT. Residues: CASSQDWTDYQPQHF.

Written as DNA, the CDR3 is TGCTGCGCTACAACCCCCGGGACTAGGGGTGTGGAGACCCAGTACTTC. Residues: CCATTPGTRGVETQYF. The J gene is TRBJ2-5, the V gene TRBV20-1; 8 bases line up with TRBD2. The CDR3 is 16 residues long. Germline CDR1 DFQATT, CDR2 SNEGSKA (reference sequence).

This clonotype came up a few times. The chain links TRBV10-3 to TRBJ2-7; D is uncertain. This CDR3 contains 13 residues. V was clipped by 4 bases and J by 2 bases, with 9 bases between them. CDR1 and CDR2 from the germline V gene are ENHRY and SYGVKD. The CDR3 nucleotides are TGTGCCATCAGTGCCGGCGGAACCTACGAGCAGTACGTC. Translation gives CAISAGGTYEQYV.

The table lists this clonotype with a few counts. V and J are TRBV5-1 and TRBJ1-2; D unresolved. Looked up from germline, CDR1 is SGHRS and CDR2 is YFSETQ. Trimming removed 1 base from V and 6 bases from J, with 13 bases in between. The CDR3 length is 14 residues. The CDR3 DNA reads as TGCGCCAGCAGCTTGTCAAGTGGAGCGGATGGCTACACCTTC. The encoded protein is CASSLSSGADGYTF.

This chain connects TRBV29-1 to TRBJ2-3; 8 bases align to TRBD2. Losses at the gene ends were 6 bases for V and 2 bases for J; bases not matched to a gene: 16. Germline loops: CDR1 SQVTM, CDR2 ANQGSEA. The CDR3 sequence is 17 residues long. The CDR3 sequence is CSVGLASRWGFTDTQYF. The CDR3 DNA reads TGCAGCGTAGGACTAGCCTCTCGGTGGGGGTTCACAGATACGCAGTATTTT.